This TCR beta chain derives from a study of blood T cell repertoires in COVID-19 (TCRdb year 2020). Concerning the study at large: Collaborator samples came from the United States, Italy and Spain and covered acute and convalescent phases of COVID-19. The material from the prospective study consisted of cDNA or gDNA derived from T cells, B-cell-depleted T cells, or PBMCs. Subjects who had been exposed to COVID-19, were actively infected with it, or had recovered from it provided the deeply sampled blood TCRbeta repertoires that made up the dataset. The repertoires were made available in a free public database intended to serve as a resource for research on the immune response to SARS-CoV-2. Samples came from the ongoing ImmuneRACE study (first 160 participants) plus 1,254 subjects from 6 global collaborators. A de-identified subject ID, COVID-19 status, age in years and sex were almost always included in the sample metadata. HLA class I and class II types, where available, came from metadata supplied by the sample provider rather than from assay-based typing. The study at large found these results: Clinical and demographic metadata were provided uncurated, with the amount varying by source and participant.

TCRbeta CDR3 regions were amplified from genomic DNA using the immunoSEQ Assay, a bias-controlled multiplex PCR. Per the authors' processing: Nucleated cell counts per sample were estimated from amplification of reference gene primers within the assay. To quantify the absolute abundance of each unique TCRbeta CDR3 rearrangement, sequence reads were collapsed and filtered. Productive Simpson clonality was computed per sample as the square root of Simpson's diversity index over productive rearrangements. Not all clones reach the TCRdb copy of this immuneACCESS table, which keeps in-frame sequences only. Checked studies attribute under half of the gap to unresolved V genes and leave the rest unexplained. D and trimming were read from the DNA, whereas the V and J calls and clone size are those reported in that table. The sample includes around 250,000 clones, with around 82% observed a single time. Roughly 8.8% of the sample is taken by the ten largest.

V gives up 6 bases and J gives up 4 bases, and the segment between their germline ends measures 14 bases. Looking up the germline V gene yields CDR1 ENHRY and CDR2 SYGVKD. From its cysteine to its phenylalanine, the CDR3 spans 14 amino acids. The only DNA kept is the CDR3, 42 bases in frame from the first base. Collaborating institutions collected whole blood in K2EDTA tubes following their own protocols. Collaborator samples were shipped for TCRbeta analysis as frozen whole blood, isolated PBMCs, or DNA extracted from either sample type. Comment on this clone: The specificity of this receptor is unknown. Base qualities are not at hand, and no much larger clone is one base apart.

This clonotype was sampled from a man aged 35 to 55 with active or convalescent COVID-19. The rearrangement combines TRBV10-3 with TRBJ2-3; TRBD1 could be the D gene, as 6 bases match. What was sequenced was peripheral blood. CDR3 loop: CAIRGLQGPDTQYF. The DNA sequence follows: TGTGCCATCAGGGGCCTACAGGGTCCAGATACGCAGTATTTT.